Below are 10 T cell receptor beta chains sequenced from a single sample in a study of T cells in Graves' hyperthyroidism and ophthalmopathy. Researchers amplified the TCR beta CDR3 regions from RNA transcripts. Using the HTBI primer set, a first-round RT-PCR was run on the TCR CDR3. TCRdb independently ran MiXCR on the multiplex PCR reads; one entry per CDR3 protein. The sample consists of about 260,000 distinct CDR3 sequences, over 15% of them appearing once. Sequenced sample: blood. Receptors originate from a woman younger than 35 with Graves' ophthalmopathy.

This clonotype was counted ten times or more. The chain couples TRBV20-1 to TRBJ2-1; 9 nucleotides match TRBD1. The CDR3 contains 15 residues. Germline CDR1 is DFQATT and CDR2 is SNEGSKA (reference sequence). With 3 bases clipped from V and 4 bases from J, the junction kept 7 bases outside the gene matches. CDR3: CSASRTGVGYNEQFF. The CDR3 nucleotides are TGCAGTGCTAGCAGGACAGGGGTGGGATACAATGAGCAGTTCTTC.

This clonotype has ten or more counts. The chain joins TRBV7-6 to TRBJ1-6; D remains ambiguous. Germline CDR1 is SGHVS and CDR2 is FNYEAQ. The V gene lost 0 bases and the J gene lost 9 bases, with 15 bases spanning the gap. The CDR3 is 16 residues long. CDR3 region: CASSLAPDAQVSPLHF. The CDR3 nucleotides are TGTGCCAGCAGCTTAGCCCCGGACGCTCAGGTTTCACCCCTCCACTTT.

The rearrangement joins TRBV25-1 to TRBJ2-7, with no clear D. V gave up 5 bases and J gave up 5 bases, with 10 bases separating them. CDR1 and CDR2 from the germline V gene are MGHDK and SYGVNS. CDR3 length: 12 residues. This chain's CDR3 is CASSFRQNEQYF. CDR3 bases: TGTGCCAGCAGTTTCCGCCAAAACGAGCAGTACTTC.

This clonotype occurred many times. This chain joins TRBV7-3 and TRBJ2-7; D may be TRBD1 (6 bases). Germline loops: CDR1 SGHTA, CDR2 FQGTGA. Trimming stripped 2 bases from V and 0 bases from J, with 11 bases between. CDR3 length equals 15 residues. CDR3 DNA sequence: TGTGCCAGCAGCTTAGGGCAGGGGAGCTCCTACGAGCAGTACTTC. It translates to CASSLGQGSSYEQYF.

This clonotype was counted ten times or more. The chain carries TRBV5-1 and TRBJ1-6; D unclear. The V end was cut by 4 bases, the J end by 9 bases, with 14 bases between. Germline V gene sequence: CDR1 SGHRS, CDR2 YFSETQ. This CDR3 contains 14 residues. This chain's CDR3 is CASSPDSSGSPLHF. The CDR3 nucleotides read TGCGCCAGCAGCCCCGACTCCTCGGGTTCACCCCTCCACTTT.

Only a few counts were recorded for this clonotype. The J gene is TRBJ2-7, the V gene TRBV5-4; TRBD2 matches 13 bases. The trim removed 0 bases at V and 0 bases at J, leaving 3 bases unmatched. CDR1 and CDR2 (germline): SGHNT, YYREEE (reference sequence). This CDR3 has 17 residues. CDR3 region: CASSLGTSGGLSYEQYF. The CDR3 DNA is TGTGCCAGCAGCTTGGGGACTAGCGGGGGCCTCTCCTACGAGCAGTACTTC.

This clonotype was counted at least ten times. The genes are TRBV28 and TRBJ1-2; the D is unclear. The CDR3 spans 15 residues. Germline V CDR1 and CDR2: MDHEN, SYDVKM. The V end lost 6 bases, the J end lost 3 bases, and 17 bases lay between the germline ends. The CDR3 sequence is CASRYGWEEDYGYTF. CDR3 DNA sequence: TGTGCCAGCAGATACGGGTGGGAGGAGGACTATGGCTACACCTTC.

This clonotype was found many times. The chain recombines TRBV7-2 with TRBJ1-2; 8 bases match TRBD1. V shed 5 bases, J shed 4 bases, and the junction held 12 bases outside the gene matches. The CDR3 has 16 amino acids. Per the germline V gene, CDR1 is SGHTA and CDR2 is FQGNSA. CDR3 nucleotides: TGTGCCAGCAGCCCACAGGGGGGGTCCCCCGCCTATGGCTACACCTTC. Its protein product is CASSPQGGSPAYGYTF. Looking up the rest from reference TRBV7-2 and TRBJ1-2 gives the full variable domain: GAGVSQSPSNKVTEKGKDVELRCDPISGHTALYWYRQSLGQGLEFLIYFQGNSAPDKSGLPSDRFSAERTGGSVSTLTIQRTQQEDSAVYLCASSPQGGSPAYGYTFGSGTRLTVV.

This clonotype was seen many times. This rearrangement joins TRBV7-2 to TRBJ2-7; D gene uncertain. Per the germline V gene, CDR1 is SGHTA and CDR2 is FQGNSA. The V gene lost 3 bases and the J gene lost 3 bases, with 9 bases spanning the gap. The CDR3 totals 13 residues. The chain's CDR3 is CASSLDLIYEQYF. CDR3 nucleotides: TGTGCCAGCAGCTTGGATCTAATCTACGAGCAGTACTTC. Full variable domain (outside the CDR3, taken from reference TRBV7-2 and TRBJ2-7): GAGVSQSPSNKVTEKGKDVELRCDPISGHTALYWYRQSLGQGLEFLIYFQGNSAPDKSGLPSDRFSAERTGGSVSTLTIQRTQQEDSAVYLCASSLDLIYEQYFGPGTRLTVT.

This clonotype was counted at least ten times. The genes are TRBV11-2 and TRBJ2-1; possible D gene TRBD2, 7 bases. Trimming cost V 4 bases and J 7 bases, with 14 bases left between them. The CDR3 covers 14 residues. The V gene's germline CDR1 is SGHAT and CDR2 FQNNGV. The CDR3 region has the DNA TGTGCCAGCAGCTGGGGGGGGGCGGGGAATGAGCAGTTCTTC. It is translated as CASSWGGAGNEQFF.